The clone carrying this T cell receptor (beta chain) has a handful of counts. Its specificity is unknown. The sample originates from a study of response to subunit inactivated influenza vaccine. Study-wide results and limits: Authors proposed each seasonal influenza vaccination draws in few new T cells.

One entry per CDR3 protein, called by TCRdb with MiXCR from the RT-PCR reads. Of roughly 700,000 distinct CDR3 sequences listed, roughly 14% are singletons. This sequence originates from a man aged 50-60 years who received an inactivated influenza vaccine. Source: PBMCs from blood, taken less than 15 days before vaccination.

As DNA, the CDR3 is TGTGCCAGCAGCCAAGAAATAGGGTCGGCCAAAAACATTCAGTACTTC. This encodes CASSQEIGSAKNIQYF. V gene TRBV3-1 combines with J gene TRBJ2-4; D uncertain. Germline CDR1 LGHDT, CDR2 YNNKEL (reference sequence). The ends were cut back, 0 bases at V and 1 base at J, with 10 bases in the middle. CDR3 length equals 16 residues.